This paragraph covers one TCR beta chain sequence. This entry belongs to a study of cytomegalovirus exposure and HLA in healthy donors. The PCR made use of 60 Vbeta and 13 Jbeta primers. The assay was immunoSEQ multiplex PCR, and TCRdb's table has in-frame clones only and misses some. Its clone listing holds tens of thousands of clones. Germline lookup yields CDR1 SNHLY and CDR2 FYNNEI. V gave up 3 bases and J gave up 7 bases, with 19 bases separating them. The CDR3 contains 16 residues. This TCR was sampled from a man between 40 and 49 years old in good health and CMV-seronegative. The sequenced sample was PBMCs. This rearrangement joins TRBV2 to TRBJ2-1, with D possibly matching TRBD1 (5 bases). The CDR3 loop reads CASSDAQGVSRNEQFF. The CDR3 nucleotides are TGTGCCAGCAGTGATGCCCAGGGTGTGTCTAGGAATGAGCAGTTCTTC.